This T cell receptor beta chain is from a study of cytomegalovirus exposure and HLA in healthy donors. The CDR3 sequence is 15 residues long. The junction had 14 bases not matched to a gene; V was cut back by 5 bases and J by 7 bases. Germline V lookup: CDR1 SGHAT, CDR2 FQNNGV. PCR amplification relied on 60 Vbeta primers (plus 13 Jbeta primers). The assay was immunoSEQ multiplex PCR, and TCRdb's table has in-frame clones only and misses some. The sample carries approximately 76,000 clones, 70% to 80% recorded once. Comments on this clone: Its target is unknown.

Study-wide results and caveats: Immune exposure information available was restricted to CMV serostatus.

Sequencing used PBMCs. The rearrangement uses TRBV11-2 and TRBJ2-7; 7 bases fit TRBD2. This clonotype was sampled from a man under 40 in good health and CMV-seronegative. CDR3 bases: TGTGCCAGCAGCCCGTGGACTGGTCCCGGGGGGGAGCAGTACTTC. Its translation is CASSPWTGPGGEQYF.